This T cell receptor (beta chain) originates from a study of OX40 agonist ivuxolimab in advanced cancers. Study-level background: It was permissible to have had prior anti-PD-1, anti-PD-L1 or anti-CTLA-4 therapy, and 40% had some.

The J segment lost 2 bases and the V segment lost 4 bases, leaving 7 bases of the junction unmatched. The germline V gene has CDR1 MNHNS and CDR2 SASEGT. CDR3 size: 16 residues. This table comes from immunoSEQ multiplex PCR, and its TCRdb copy is limited to in-frame clones, with some not included. Of nearly 85,000 clones in the sample, just over 85% were seen once. For this clone: Antigen specificity is unknown.

Study-level findings and limits: Averaged across samples, CD8+ T cells carried more expanded clones than CD4+ did. Among some nonresponders, normalized T-cell clonal expansion was also low.

The TCR comes from an adult with an advanced solid tumor such as melanoma, head and neck, liver or kidney cancer. This chain connects TRBV6-1 to TRBJ1-5; 8 bases map to TRBD1. This specimen consisted of CD4+ or CD8+ T cells sorted from blood, obtained in a trial of the OX40 agonist ivuxolimab. CDR3 coding DNA: TGTGCCAGCAGTGCCCTCGTACAGGGGGGCAATCAGCCCCAGCATTTT. It codes for CASSALVQGGNQPQHF.